The clone carrying this TCR beta chain was counted ten times or more. This sample stems from a study of beta chain features in type 1 diabetes. Germline V gene lookup returns CDR1 MDHEN and CDR2 SYDVKM. This CDR3 spans 15 amino acids. Trimming pared 10 bases from V and 0 bases from J, leaving 18 bases between. The study reverse transcribed the entire isolated RNA, so it sequenced expressed TCRB transcripts. Produced via immunoSEQ multiplex PCR; TCRdb's table is partial and in-frame only. The sample has under 300,000 clones, 7.5% to 9.5% seen once. This clonotype was sampled from a woman aged 18-30 years in good health. The V call is TRBV28, the J call TRBJ1-1, with a weak D call TRBD1 (5 bases). The sequencing input was central memory CD4+ T cells from blood. The CDR3 region is CATSGGWRVNTEAFF. CDR3 sequence (DNA): TGTGCCACCTCGGGGGGATGGAGAGTGAACACTGAAGCTTTCTTT. The whole variable domain, filled in from reference TRBV28 and TRBJ1-1, reads DVKVTQSSRYLVKRTGEKVFLECVQDMDHENMFWYRQDPGLGLRLIYFSYDVKMKEKGDIPEGYSVSREKKERFSLILESASTNQTSMYLCATSGGWRVNTEAFFGQGTRLTVV.